The TCR beta chain described here comes from a study of blood T cell repertoires in COVID-19. Repertoires were generated with immunoSEQ multiplex PCR, while TCRdb's copy carries only in-frame clones and drops some. The profile shows fewer than 300,000 clones, 70% to 90% of them singletons. CDR3 length equals 16 residues. With 5 bases removed from V and 5 bases from J, the gap between germline ends came to 21 bases. Germline V gene data show CDR1 as SGHTA and CDR2 as FQGNSA. The genes are TRBV7-2 and TRBJ1-1; D gene uncertain. This sequence was found in a young man who had recovered from COVID-19. Sequenced: PBMCs or T cells enriched from blood (not recorded which). This CDR3 reads CASSEPILGTRTEAFF. CDR3 nucleotides: TGTGCCAGCAGCGAACCTATTCTTGGCACGCGGACTGAAGCTTTCTTT.